Below, 27 T cell receptor beta chains from the same sample are listed, as sequenced in a study of shared clonotypes between healthy human individuals (dated by TCRdb to about 2020). CD8 naive samples consisted of CD45RO-negative cells that were positively selected for CCR7, yielding a CD45RA+CCR7+ population without TemRA cells. The protocol used for the library was the immunoSEQ multiplex PCR assay. TCRdb holds this immuneACCESS table with in-frame rearrangements only. Some clones are missing; in checked studies, unresolved V genes explain under half, and the rest has no known cause. In this sample the table shows roughly 590,000 clones, over 95% of which occur a single time. 0.095% to 0.12% of the sample rests with the top ten. Sequenced sample: naive CD8+ T cells sorted from blood. The sample's cell subset or site, from its label and the paper: CD45RA+CCR7+. These receptors came from a woman under 40 in good health.

This clone was seen just once. V is TRBV7-8 and J is TRBJ2-3; D gene unclear. The V gene's germline CDR1 is SGHVS and CDR2 FQNEAQ. The CDR3 covers 12 residues. The V gene lost 5 bases and the J gene lost 3 bases, with 6 bases spanning the gap. CDR3 in DNA: TGTGCCAGCAGCAAAATGACAGATACGCAGTATTTT. It encodes CASSKMTDTQYF.

V gene TRBV13 combines with J gene TRBJ2-2, with D possibly TRBD2 on 5 matching bases. The V and J ends lost 0 bases and 3 bases respectively, with 17 bases between them. The CDR3 loop spans 18 amino acids. Germline V lookup: CDR1 PRHDT, CDR2 FYEKMQ (reference sequence). The CDR3 region has the DNA TGTGCCAGCAGCTTAGGTCTTCGGAATGGGCGGGACACCGGGGAGCTGTTTTTT. Translation gives CASSLGLRNGRDTGELFF. Full variable domain (missing parts from reference TRBV13 and TRBJ2-2): AAGVIQSPRHLIKEKRETATLKCYPIPRHDTVYWYQQGPGQDPQFLISFYEKMQSDKGSIPDRFSAQQFSDYHSELNMSSLELGDSALYFCASSLGLRNGRDTGELFFGEGSRLTVL.

The chain has TRBV28 and TRBJ1-4; 7 bases fit TRBD1. Per germline, CDR1 MDHEN and CDR2 SYDVKM. V gave up 3 bases and J gave up 6 bases; unmatched junction bases: 13. This CDR3 is 17 amino acids long. DNA for the CDR3: TGTGCCAGCAGTTTCTCGACAGGGCCCTTGGGATATGAAAAACTGTTTTTT. Its translation is CASSFSTGPLGYEKLFF.

The CDR3 coding sequence is TGTGCCAGCAGTCTCAGGGGCGAGCAGTACTTC. As protein: CASSLRGEQYF. This chain links TRBV11-2 with TRBJ2-5; D is perhaps TRBD1 (6 bases). The assigned J gene may be wrong: the sequence end matches TRBJ2-7 better. CDR3 size: 11 residues. Germline V gene lookup returns CDR1 SGHAT and CDR2 FQNNGV.

In its sample, this clone was seen once. The chain employs TRBV21-1 and TRBJ2-3; the table assigns TRBD2, which was not confirmed against the DNA. TRBV21-1 is listed as a pseudogene. CDR3 length: 14 amino acids. In DNA, the CDR3 is TGTGCCAGCAGAGGACTAGTGTGCACAGATACGCAGTATTTT. Its protein product is CASRGLVCTDTQYF.

This sequence joins TRBV29-1 and TRBJ2-2; possibly TRBD2 for D (6 bases). The germline CDR1 and CDR2 sequences are SQVTM and ANQGSEA. The CDR3 has 14 residues. With 7 bases removed from V and 7 bases from J, the gap between germline ends came to 19 bases. The CDR3 nucleotides are TGCAGCGCCATACCTACGGGAGTGGGCGGGGAGCTGTTTTTT. Translating it yields CSAIPTGVGGELFF.

The gene calls are TRBV7-8 and TRBJ1-3, with D perhaps TRBD1 (5 bases). The germline V gene has CDR1 SGHVS and CDR2 FQNEAQ. Trimming stripped 6 bases from V and 8 bases from J, with 23 bases between. The CDR3 runs 16 residues. The CDR3 here is CASSSDFGPGADTIYF. The CDR3 DNA is TGTGCCAGCAGTTCTGACTTTGGGCCCGGGGCAGACACCATATATTTT.

This clone was recorded only once. This chain joins TRBV11-2 and TRBJ2-2, with TRBD2 identical over 13 bases. With V trimmed by 6 bases and J by 5 bases, 3 bases remained unmatched. This CDR3 comprises 15 residues. Germline V gives CDR1 SGHAT, CDR2 FQNNGV. The DNA for the CDR3 is TGTGCCAGCAGGGGACTAGCGGGACGAACCGGGGAGCTGTTTTTT. This sequence encodes CASRGLAGRTGELFF.

This chain uses TRBV2 with TRBJ2-5; 9 bases map to TRBD2. Germline CDR1 reads SNHLY; CDR2 reads FYNNEI. This CDR3 spans 16 amino acids. V was clipped by 7 bases and J by 5 bases; unmatched bases: 14. CDR3 sequence: CASNPILAGEGETQYF. DNA for the CDR3: TGTGCCAGCAACCCCATATTAGCGGGAGAGGGGGAGACCCAGTACTTC.

The rearrangement uses TRBV9 and TRBJ1-4; 8 bases map to TRBD1. Germline V gene data show CDR1 as SGDLS and CDR2 as YYNGEE. The CDR3 totals 14 residues. V dropped 3 bases and J dropped 6; count of bases not matched to a gene: 4. The CDR3 DNA follows: TGTGCCAGCAGCGCGGGACAGGTTTATGAAAAACTGTTTTTT. It yields the protein CASSAGQVYEKLFF. The full variable domain, with the rest looked up from reference TRBV9 and TRBJ1-4, is DSGVTQTPKHLITATGQRVTLRCSPRSGDLSVYWYQQSLDQGLQFLIQYYNGEERAKGNILERFSAQQFPDLHSELNLSSLELGDSALYFCASSAGQVYEKLFFGSGTQLSVL.

As to this clone: The same CDR3 is also encoded by other DNA sequences in this sample. The rearrangement uses TRBV27 and TRBJ2-7; TRBD2 agrees at 9 bases. This CDR3 spans 13 amino acids. V gave up 8 bases and J gave up 1 base; unmatched junction bases: 3. Germline-derived CDR1 and CDR2 are MNHEY and SMNVEV (reference sequence). The CDR3 reads CASSSGVSYEQYF. DNA for the CDR3: TGTGCCAGCTCTAGCGGGGTTTCCTACGAGCAGTACTTC.

The chain is built from TRBV27 and TRBJ1-4, with D possibly matching TRBD1 (5 bases). The CDR3 runs 16 residues. Trimming pared 5 bases from V and 2 bases from J, leaving 15 bases between. Germline V gene lookup returns CDR1 MNHEY and CDR2 SMNVEV (reference sequence). CDR3 DNA: TGTGCCAGCAGTCCGTCCATCAGGGCGACTAATGAAAAACTGTTTTTT. It codes for CASSPSIRATNEKLFF.

V usage is TRBV9 and J usage is TRBJ1-5; D perhaps matches TRBD1 (5 bases). V lost 3 bases and J 7 bases, leaving 17 bases between the germline ends. Germline CDR1 reads SGDLS; CDR2 reads YYNGEE. The CDR3 is 15 residues long. CDR3 in amino acids: CASSEGTGGVQPQHF. The CDR3 DNA is TGTGCCAGCAGCGAGGGGACGGGCGGAGTGCAGCCCCAGCATTTT.

This sequence joins TRBV6-6 and TRBJ2-7; 10 bases are shared with TRBD2. The CDR3 spans 13 residues. The J segment lost 3 bases and the V segment lost 4 bases, leaving 0 bases of the junction unmatched. Looked up from germline, CDR1 is MNHNY and CDR2 is SVGAGI (reference sequence). The CDR3 spells CASSWTSGYEQYF. The CDR3, as DNA: TGTGCCAGCAGTTGGACTAGCGGCTACGAGCAGTACTTC.

This clone was counted a few times. The chain joins TRBV19 to TRBJ1-1, with D possibly being TRBD1 (5 bases). Trimming stripped 6 bases from V and 5 bases from J, with 16 bases between. Germline V CDR1 and CDR2: LNHDA, SQIVND (reference sequence). The CDR3 contains 14 residues. The CDR3, as DNA: TGTGCCAGTAGCCGCGGTGAGGGGCGGACTGAAGCTTTCTTT. Translation: CASSRGEGRTEAFF.

This sequence joins TRBV6-5 and TRBJ2-5; 7 bases agree with TRBD2. Trimming removed 5 bases from V and 0 bases from J; junction bases left unmatched: 6. CDR3 size: 15 residues. Germline V gene lookup returns CDR1 MNHEY and CDR2 SVGAGI. CDR3 nucleotide sequence: TGTGCCAGCAGTAGACTAGCTGAGTACCAAGAGACCCAGTACTTC. It yields the protein CASSRLAEYQETQYF.

This sequence joins TRBV27 and TRBJ2-1, with TRBD2 identical over 14 bases. The trim removed 6 bases at V and 8 bases at J, leaving 6 bases unmatched. The CDR3 runs to 15 residues. Germline loops: CDR1 MNHEY, CDR2 SMNVEV (reference sequence). As DNA, the CDR3 is TGTGCCAGCAGCGGGGGGACTAGCGGGAGCGATGAGCAGTTCTTC. Translation: CASSGGTSGSDEQFF.

J is TRBJ2-1 and V is TRBV28; D perhaps matches TRBD2 (6 bases). CDR1 and CDR2 from the germline V gene are MDHEN and SYDVKM. This CDR3 contains 15 residues. V was pared by 1 base and J by 3 bases, with 10 bases between. The CDR3: CASSLYGRGYNEQFF. The DNA of the CDR3 is TGTGCCAGCAGTTTATACGGGAGAGGCTACAATGAGCAGTTCTTC.

The chain is built from TRBV28 and TRBJ2-1; D remains ambiguous. The germline V and J ends were trimmed by 2 bases and 5 bases, with 7 bases remaining between them. The CDR3 has 13 residues. In germline, CDR1 is MDHEN, CDR2 SYDVKM. CDR3 bases: TGTGCCAGCAGTTTAGATGGCCACAATGAGCAGTTCTTC. Its protein product is CASSLDGHNEQFF.

The chain uses TRBV7-6 and TRBJ2-6; 7 bases fit TRBD1. CDR3 length: 19 amino acids. Looked up from germline, CDR1 is SGHVS and CDR2 is FNYEAQ. The V gene end was trimmed by 5 bases and the J gene end by 0 bases; junction bases not matched to a gene: 13. The CDR3 reads CASSRDRVYALSGANVLTF. CDR3 nucleotides: TGTGCCAGCAGCCGAGACAGGGTCTACGCTCTCTCTGGGGCCAACGTCCTGACTTTC. The full variable domain, in which reference TRBV7-6 and TRBJ2-6 provide the parts outside the CDR3, is GAGVSQSPRYKVTKRGQDVALRCDPISGHVSLYWYRQALGQGPEFLTYFNYEAQQDKSGLPNDRFSAERPEGSISTLTIQRTEQRDSAMYRCASSRDRVYALSGANVLTFGAGSRLTVL.

In DNA form, the CDR3 reads TGTGCCAGCCTCCTTAGCGGGAGGAACACCGGGGAGCTGTTTTTT. This sequence encodes CASLLSGRNTGELFF. The J gene is TRBJ2-2, the V gene TRBV7-9; 9 nucleotides match TRBD2. Per the germline V gene, CDR1 is SEHNR and CDR2 is FQNEAQ (reference sequence). This CDR3 region has 15 residues. Losses at the gene ends were 8 bases for V and 1 base for J; bases not matched to a gene: 5.

J is TRBJ2-7 and V is TRBV19; 11 bases agree with TRBD2. This CDR3 is built from 14 residues. Losses at the gene ends were 4 bases for V and 2 bases for J; bases not matched to a gene: 1. Germline V gene data show CDR1 as LNHDA and CDR2 as SQIVND (reference sequence). CDR3 sequence reads: CASSNSGRAYEQYF. The CDR3 DNA follows: TGTGCCAGTAGTAATAGCGGGAGGGCCTACGAGCAGTACTTC.

This chain connects TRBV27 to TRBJ2-7; 8 bases are a match to TRBD1. The J segment lost 3 bases and the V segment lost 5 bases, leaving 9 bases of the junction unmatched. This CDR3 is 15 amino acids long. The germline V gene encodes CDR1 MNHEY and CDR2 SMNVEV (reference sequence). CDR3 in amino acids: CASSNGQGGHYEQYF. CDR3 DNA sequence: TGTGCCAGCAGTAACGGACAGGGCGGCCACTACGAGCAGTACTTC.

The chain uses TRBV29-1 and TRBJ2-7, with 7 positions matching TRBD1. Germline V gene lookup returns CDR1 SQVTM and CDR2 ANQGSEA. The CDR3 has 16 amino acids. V lost 0 bases, J lost 2 bases, and 10 bases stayed unmatched. The CDR3 protein is CSVEDQTGTAPYEQYF. The CDR3 nucleotides read TGCAGCGTTGAAGATCAAACCGGGACAGCACCCTACGAGCAGTACTTC.

This clone was seen a single time. The V call is TRBV27, the J call TRBJ2-3, with a weak D call TRBD1 (5 bases). Germline-derived CDR1 and CDR2 are MNHEY and SMNVEV (reference sequence). Trimming removed 6 bases at V and 3 bases at J, with 16 bases between. This CDR3 spans 15 amino acids. CDR3 sequence (DNA): TGTGCCAGCAGGCCCTTCATAGGGGAAACAGATACGCAGTATTTT. It yields the protein CASRPFIGETDTQYF.

The chain uses TRBV11-2 and TRBJ2-1, with TRBD2 as a possible D gene (6 bases). V was shortened by 1 base and J by 6 bases, with 10 bases between the two germline ends. Germline V CDR1 and CDR2: SGHAT, FQNNGV. The CDR3 has 14 residues. This CDR3 is CASSLAGVTNEQFF. CDR3 nucleotides: TGTGCCAGCAGCTTAGCGGGAGTCACCAATGAGCAGTTCTTC.

The V and J genes are TRBV27 and TRBJ2-7; D possibly corresponds to TRBD1 (7 bases). V dropped 8 bases and J dropped 1 base, with 12 bases sitting between them. Germline V gives CDR1 MNHEY, CDR2 SMNVEV (reference sequence). The CDR3 is 13 amino acids. The CDR3 coding sequence is TGTGCCAGCGCCCCAGGGGGGTCCTACGAGCAGTACTTC. This codes for CASAPGGSYEQYF.